A single sample is the source of the 27 T cell receptor beta chains below, sequenced in a study of tissue T cells after allogeneic stem cell transplantation. Sequenced by immunoSEQ multiplex PCR; TCRdb stores in-frame clones only, minus some. The sample yields roughly 7,100 clones, approximately 45% seen once. Stated time point: mouse harvest day 7 after allogeneic transplant. Each mouse received 10^7 T-cell-depleted marrow cells plus 10^6 splenic CD5+ T cells by tail vein. The specimen was gut tissue. Source of these receptors: a female BALB/c mouse given C57BL/6 T cells with graft-versus-host disease after an allogeneic hematopoietic cell transplant.

In this sample, this clone turned up a few times. The gene symbols are mouse symbols. Incomplete CDR3 DNA: TGTGCCAGCAGACTGGGTGCTGAGCAGTTC. Encoded protein: CASRLGAEQF. The entire CDR3 sequence reads CASRLGAEQFF. The chain couples TRBV13-1 to TRBJ2-1; TRBD2 might be the D (6 bases). The read ends 1 residue early relative to the CDR3; the germline J gene fills the gap. This CDR3 comprises 11 residues. Germline V lookup: CDR1 NSHNY, CDR2 SYGAGN. Trimming removed 5 bases at V and 6 bases at J, with 6 bases between.

Comments on this clone: The germline and genes are mouse ones. CDR3 DNA, as far as it was read: TGCTCCAGCAGTCGGGGAAACTATGCTGAGCAGTTC. Encoded protein: CSSSRGNYAEQF. The complete CDR3 sequence is CSSSRGNYAEQFF. The chain joins TRBV23 to TRBJ2-1. The sequence runs out 1 residue before the end of the CDR3; the remainder is reconstructed from the germline J gene. Germline loops: CDR1 KGHTA, CDR2 FQNQQP. This CDR3 region has 13 residues.

Worth noting for this clone: The germline and genes are mouse ones. Read sequence stops 1 residue before the CDR3 end, and the germline J gene provides the missing end. This chain connects TRBV12-1 to TRBJ2-4; D is uncertain. The CDR3 consists of 12 residues. In germline, CDR1 is SGHSN, CDR2 HYEKVE. V dropped 2 bases and J dropped 3 bases, with 5 bases sitting between them. The CDR3 DNA, read in part, is TGTGCCAGCTCTCGACGACAAAACACCTTGTAC. It encodes CASSRRQNTLY. The complete CDR3 reads CASSRRQNTLYF.

This clone came up a few times. Any gene name here is a mouse gene name. The read gets to within 1 residue of the CDR3 end, and the germline J gene fills in the rest. This sequence joins TRBV26 and TRBJ1-1, with D unresolved. Trimming cost V 0 bases and J 0 bases, with 2 bases left between them. The CDR3 has 13 residues. Germline CDR1 reads KGHPV; CDR2 reads FQNQEV (reference sequence). CDR3 sequence reads: CASSLSPNTEVFF. The covered CDR3 bases are TGTGCCAGCAGTCTGTCCCCAAACACAGAAGTCTTC.

As to this clone: Genes and germline are mouse. The CDR3 end lies 1 residue beyond the end of the read and is filled in from the germline J gene. V and J are TRBV3 and TRBJ2-7; 8 bases are a match to TRBD2. Germline lookup yields CDR1 SNHLY and CDR2 FYNGKV (reference sequence). There are 14 residues in the CDR3. V was pared by 3 bases and J by 6 bases, with 7 bases of the junction left unmatched. CDR3 bases read: TGTGCCAGCAGCTTTGGGGGGGGGCGCGGTGAACAGTAC. It translates to CASSFGGGRGEQY. The entire CDR3 reads CASSFGGGRGEQYF. The whole variable domain, remainder taken from reference TRBV3 and TRBJ2-7, is GPKVLQIPSHQIIDMGQMVTLNCDPVSNHLYFYWYKQILGQQMEFLVNFYNGKVMEKSKLFKDQFSVERPDGSYFTLKIQPTALEDSAVYFCASSFGGGRGEQYFGPGTRLTVL.

For this clone: Germline and genes here are mouse. The CDR3 end falls 1 residue outside the read, so it is completed with the germline J gene. The chain joins TRBV12-1 to TRBJ1-2, with 7 bases lining up with TRBD1. Germline-derived CDR1 and CDR2 are SGHSN and HYEKVE. This CDR3 has 14 residues. Losses at the gene ends were 0 bases for V and 5 bases for J; bases not matched to a gene: 5. The chain's CDR3 is CASSLEGRGSDYTF. CDR3 DNA (partial): TGTGCCAGCTCTCTCGAGGGCAGGGGGTCCGACTACACC.

This clone was seen more than once but under ten times. The germline and genes are mouse ones. The CDR3 end falls 1 residue outside the read, so it is completed with the germline J gene. V usage is TRBV20 and J usage is TRBJ2-2; D gene uncertain. The CDR3 loop spans 12 amino acids. CDR1 is GFQATS and CDR2 is STVNSAI in the germline V gene. Trimming took off 3 bases at V and 3 bases at J, with 5 bases between the two ends. The DNA read from the CDR3 is TGTGGTGCTAGAACAGACACCGGGCAGCTCTAC. This codes for CGARTDTGQLY. The full CDR3 is CGARTDTGQLYF.

As for this clone: Any gene name here is a mouse gene name. The CDR3 extends 1 residue past the end of the read, so its final part is completed from the germline J gene. The chain has TRBV26 and TRBJ2-7, with TRBD1 matching over 7 bases. V shed 0 bases and J 7 bases; nucleotides not matched to a gene: 6. Germline CDR1 is KGHPV and CDR2 is FQNQEV (reference sequence). The CDR3 is made up of 14 amino acids. The CDR3 sequence is CASSLSRQGGEQYF. The part of the CDR3 DNA that was read is TGTGCCAGCAGTCTGTCGCGACAGGGAGGGGAACAGTAC.

Of note for this clone: Genes here carry mouse names. Sequencing ends 1 residue short of the CDR3 end; the germline J gene provides the rest. The gene calls are TRBV26 and TRBJ2-5, with D perhaps assigned TRBD1 or TRBD2 (5 bases each). Germline V CDR1 and CDR2: KGHPV, FQNQEV (reference sequence). Trimming cost V 2 bases and J 2 bases, with 5 bases left between them. CDR3 length: 13 amino acids. CDR3 region: CASSLGAQDTQYF. The CDR3 DNA, read in part, is TGTGCCAGCAGTCTGGGGGCCCAAGACACCCAGTAC.

A note on this clone: Gene names refer to mouse genes. The read ends 1 residue shy of where the CDR3 ends; the end is completed using the germline J gene. V is TRBV26 and J is TRBJ1-3; 8 nucleotides align to TRBD1. After removal of 3 bases from V and 2 bases from J, the junction contained 3 bases not matched to a gene. This CDR3 comprises 15 residues. Germline assignment: CDR1 KGHPV and CDR2 FQNQEV (reference sequence). The CDR3 DNA, read in part, is TGTGCCAGCAGTCTCCCGACAGGGGCTGGAAATACGCTCTAT. Translated, it gives CASSLPTGAGNTLY. The CDR3, in full, reads CASSLPTGAGNTLYF. Full variable domain (outside the CDR3, taken from reference TRBV26 and TRBJ1-3): NSKVIQTPRYLVKGQGQKAKMRCIPEKGHPVVFWYQQNKNNEFKFLINFQNQEVLQQIDMTEKRFSAECPSNSPCSLEIQSSEAGDSALYLCASSLPTGAGNTLYFGEGSRLIVV.

As to this clone: The genes are named according to mouse. Read coverage stops 1 residue before the CDR3 terminus; the germline J gene supplies the remainder. The chain combines TRBV24 with TRBJ2-5; D is perhaps TRBD2 (6 bases). Germline CDR1 KGHTA, CDR2 FRNEEI. The CDR3 runs to 16 residues. Trimming pared 1 base from V and 0 bases from J, leaving 11 bases between. CDR3 sequence reads: CASSLSGGYNQDTQYF. Incomplete CDR3 DNA: TGTGCCAGCAGTCTGTCCGGGGGGTATAACCAAGACACCCAGTAC.

Note on this clone: Each gene name is a mouse one. The read is 1 residue too short to cover the CDR3 end, so that end is filled in from the germline J gene. The chain links TRBV26 to TRBJ2-3, with TRBD2 matching 10 bases. Germline loops: CDR1 KGHPV, CDR2 FQNQEV (reference sequence). The CDR3 has 16 residues. The junction had 7 bases not matched to a gene; V was cut back by 6 bases and J by 1 base. CDR3 DNA (partial): TGTGCCAGCAGACGGGACTGGGGCCTCGGTGCAGAAACGCTGTAT. Its translation is CASRRDWGLGAETLY. The entire CDR3 reads CASRRDWGLGAETLYF.

Remarks on this clone: Gene labels here are mouse ones. Read coverage stops 1 residue before the CDR3 terminus; the germline J gene supplies the remainder. V is TRBV16 and J is TRBJ1-1; D is unclear. The germline CDR1 and CDR2 sequences are SGHSA and FRNQAP. The CDR3 is 13 amino acids. The V end lost 5 bases, the J end lost 0 bases, and 7 bases lay between the germline ends. CDR3 bases read: TGTGCAAGCAGCCCAGGCTCAAACACAGAAGTCTTC. Its translation is CASSPGSNTEVF. Given in full, the CDR3 is CASSPGSNTEVFF.

As regards this clone: Gene names follow the mouse nomenclature. The read ends 1 residue early relative to the CDR3; the germline J gene fills the gap. V gene TRBV12-1 combines with J gene TRBJ2-1; D might be TRBD1 or TRBD2, each matching 5 bases. Trimming left V 0 bases short and J 0 bases short, with 5 bases between. The germline V gene has CDR1 SGHSN and CDR2 HYEKVE. The CDR3 has 14 amino acids. CDR3 bases read: TGTGCCAGCTCTCTCGGGGGTAACTATGCTGAGCAGTTC. Its translation is CASSLGGNYAEQF. The whole CDR3 protein reads CASSLGGNYAEQFF.

This clone was seen a handful of times. Gene names are mouse gene names. The CDR3 loop is CASSIARNTEVFF. The CDR3 DNA, read in part, is TGTGCCAGCAGTATAGCCCGCAACACAGAAGTCTTC. The chain is built from TRBV19 and TRBJ1-1; D ambiguous. The read ends 1 residue shy of where the CDR3 ends; the end is completed using the germline J gene. This CDR3 is built from 13 residues. The ends were cut back, 0 bases at V and 2 bases at J, with 5 bases in the middle. Germline CDR1 and CDR2: FNHDT and SITEND (reference sequence). Together with reference TRBV19 and TRBJ1-1, the CDR3 gives the full variable domain: GGIITQTPKFLIGQEGQKLTLKCQQNFNHDTMYWYRQDSGKGLRLIYYSITENDLQKGDLSEGYDASREKKSSFSLTVTSAQKNEMAVFLCASSIARNTEVFFGKGTRLTVV.

Concerning this clone itself: All gene names here are mouse names. The CDR3 goes on 1 residue after the read ends, and that part is filled in from the germline J gene. The chain links TRBV23 to TRBJ1-6. TRBJ1-6 is flagged as an ORF with uncertain function. Per germline, CDR1 KGHTA and CDR2 FQNQQP. This CDR3 comprises 14 residues. Incomplete CDR3 DNA: TGCTCCAGCAGGCCTAGTAGGGGGGATTCGCCCCTCTAC. Residues: CSSRPSRGDSPLY. The full CDR3 is CSSRPSRGDSPLYF.

Of note for this clone: Gene names denote mouse genes. The read halts 1 residue ahead of the CDR3 end, with the missing end drawn from the germline J gene. This sequence joins TRBV15 and TRBJ2-4; 8 bases agree with TRBD1. The length of the CDR3 is 15 residues. Unmatched junction bases numbered 4, after V lost 4 bases and J lost 1 base. The germline V gene has CDR1 SGHND and CDR2 FRSKSL. CDR3 DNA (partial): TGTGCCAGCAGTTGGACAGGGAGAGGTCAAAACACCTTGTAC. Amino acids: CASSWTGRGQNTLY. The full CDR3 is CASSWTGRGQNTLYF. The full variable domain, completed using reference TRBV15 and TRBJ2-4, is DAGVTQTPRHEVAEKGQTIILKCEPVSGHNDLFWYRQTKIQGLELLSYFRSKSLMEDGGAFKDRFKAEMLNSSFSTLKIQPTEPKDSAVYLCASSWTGRGQNTLYFGAGTRLSVL.

This clone was seen only a few times. All gene names here are mouse names. CDR3 in amino acids: CASSFSGTGGGERLFF. The DNA read from the CDR3 is TGTGCCAGCAGTTTCTCCGGGACAGGGGGCGGCGAAAGATTATTT. The rearrangement links TRBV3 to TRBJ1-4, with 12 bases lining up with TRBD1. Sequencing ends 1 residue short of the CDR3 end; the germline J gene provides the rest. Germline V gene lookup returns CDR1 SNHLY and CDR2 FYNGKV (reference sequence). J lost 7 bases, V lost 6 bases, and 9 bases had no gene match. The CDR3 is 16 amino acids.

Comment on this clone: The germline and genes are mouse ones. From the germline J gene comes the end of the CDR3, since the read stops 1 residue before it. This sequence joins TRBV31 and TRBJ2-5, with 8 bases lining up with TRBD2. CDR3 length: 14 amino acids. Trimming at V came to 1 base and at J to 3 bases, leaving 3 bases not matched to a gene. From germline, CDR1 is GKSSPN and CDR2 SITVG. CDR3 residues: CAWSPRDWQDTQYF. The sequenced CDR3 bases are TGTGCCTGGAGTCCCCGGGACTGGCAAGACACCCAGTAC.

On this clone: The gene symbols are mouse symbols. Read data end 1 residue before the CDR3 end; the end is taken from the germline J gene. The V gene is TRBV2, the J gene TRBJ1-6; D gene ambiguous. TRBJ1-6 is an ORF, with its function uncertain. The germline gives CDR1 LGHNA, CDR2 YSYQKL. V dropped 2 bases and J dropped 5 bases, with 1 base sitting between them. The CDR3 is 12 residues long. Here the CDR3 reads CASSQHNSPLYF. The sequenced CDR3 bases are TGTGCCAGCAGCCAACATAATTCGCCCCTCTAC.

The table lists this clone with a few counts. The genes are named according to mouse. The CDR3 is cut off 1 residue early in the read; its end comes from the germline J gene. The V and J genes are TRBV2 and TRBJ1-3; 10 bases line up with TRBD1. There are 15 residues in the CDR3. Trimming cost V 4 bases and J 2 bases; bases outside gene matches: 2. CDR1 LGHNA and CDR2 YSYQKL come from the germline V gene. CDR3 bases read: TGTGCCAGCAGCCTCGGGACAGGGGCTGGAAATACGCTCTAT. Translation gives CASSLGTGAGNTLY. The CDR3 reads in full as CASSLGTGAGNTLYF.

Concerning this clone: Gene names denote mouse genes. The read falls 1 residue short of the CDR3 end, and the missing part is taken from the germline J gene. The rearrangement uses TRBV19 and TRBJ1-4, with 7 bases fitting TRBD1. CDR1 is FNHDT, CDR2 SITEND, per germline (reference sequence). The CDR3 totals 15 residues. V trimming: 2 bases; J trimming: 0 bases; junction bases outside the gene matches: 1. CDR3 DNA, as far as it was read: TGTGCCAGCAGTATGACAGGGATTTCCAACGAAAGATTATTT. As protein: CASSMTGISNERLF. The CDR3 as a whole reads CASSMTGISNERLFF.

A few counts support this clone. Genes and germline are mouse. The CDR3 reads CASIGTAETLYF. CDR3 bases read: TGTGCCAGCATCGGGACGGCAGAAACGCTGTAT. The V call is TRBV26, the J call TRBJ2-3, with D perhaps given as TRBD1 or TRBD2 (5 bases each). The read terminates 1 residue before the CDR3 end, so the remaining end is supplied by the germline J gene. V shed 7 bases and J shed 3 bases, with 8 bases lying between them. The germline CDR1 and CDR2 sequences are KGHPV and FQNQEV (reference sequence). CDR3 length: 12 residues.

Concerning this clone: Mouse gene names and germline throughout. The observed sequence ends 1 residue before the CDR3 terminus, with the missing tail filled in from the germline J gene. The chain couples TRBV31 to TRBJ1-4, with 10 nucleotides matching TRBD1. Trimming took 1 base from V and 5 from J; bases not matched to a gene: 4. Per germline, CDR1 GKSSPN and CDR2 SITVG. CDR3 length equals 15 residues. The CDR3: CAWSPLGQGNERLFF. The CDR3 DNA, read in part, is TGTGCCTGGAGTCCCCTGGGACAGGGGAACGAAAGATTATTT. The full variable domain, rest sourced from reference TRBV31 and TRBJ1-4, is AQTIHQWPVAEIKAVGSPLSLGCTIKGKSSPNLYWYWQATGGTLQQLFYSITVGQVESVVQLNLSASRPKDDQFILSTEKLLLSHSGFYLCAWSPLGQGNERLFFGHGTKLSVL.

This clone is deemed large (0.1 to 1%). Germline and genes here are mouse. The read falls 1 residue short of the CDR3 end, and the missing part is taken from the germline J gene. V usage is TRBV29 and J usage is TRBJ1-4; weak D call: TRBD1 (5 bases). V lost 2 bases and J lost 6, with 7 bases in between. CDR3 size: 13 residues. From germline, CDR1 is MSHET and CDR2 SYDVDS. The DNA read from the CDR3 is TGTGCTAGCAGTTTAGGGGGGGACGAAAGATTATTT. Protein sequence: CASSLGGDERLF. The whole CDR3 reads CASSLGGDERLFF.

As concerns this clone: Gene names denote mouse genes. The read ends 1 residue early relative to the CDR3; the germline J gene fills the gap. V and J are TRBV12-2 and TRBJ2-5; no clear D gene. The CDR3 is 13 amino acids. V was shortened by 0 bases and J by 3 bases, with 6 bases between the two germline ends. The V gene's germline CDR1 is SGHLS and CDR2 HYDKME. CDR3 DNA, as far as it was read: TGTGCCAGCTCTCTCTACTTTCAAGACACCCAGTAC. As protein: CASSLYFQDTQY. The CDR3 in its entirety is CASSLYFQDTQYF.

With regard to this clone: The germline and genes are mouse ones. The read finishes 1 residue shy of the CDR3 end, and the germline J gene is used to complete it. This rearrangement joins TRBV5 to TRBJ2-2; 10 bases match TRBD1. There are 16 residues in the CDR3. V shed 5 bases, J shed 1 base, and the junction held 4 bases outside the gene matches. CDR1 is LGHNA, CDR2 YNLKQL, per germline (reference sequence). CDR3 DNA (partial): TGTGCCAGCAGCTCCCGGGACAGGGGAAACACCGGGCAGCTCTAC. Translated, it gives CASSSRDRGNTGQLY. The CDR3 in its entirety is CASSSRDRGNTGQLYF.